The rows below give T cell receptor beta chains drawn from one sample of a study of beta chain features in type 1 diabetes. Here immunoSEQ multiplex PCR was the method, and the copy in TCRdb shows in-frame clones only, minus some. The sample gives more than 300,000 clones, roughly 8.8% of which show up once; approximately 1% is in the top ten. Sequenced material: central memory CD4+ T cells from blood. The origin of the receptors is a man aged 25 to 45 with type 1 diabetes. Each CDR3 is given with its conserved first and last residue. The order of the fields is J gene, D gene, clone size, V gene, CDR3 DNA, CDR3 protein. The D gene is left open where the match is weak. Clone size is stated in some rows and not others, as once, few, many or a class when expanded.

TRBJ2-2 | - | - | TRBV10-3 | TGTGCCATCGGGACATTAATGTCCGGGGAGCTGTTTTTT | CAIGTLMSGELFF
TRBJ2-7 | - | few | TRBV11-2 | TGTGCCAGCAGCCCCCGGCGGGACTCCTACGAGCAGTACTTC | CASSPRRDSYEQYF
TRBJ2-3 | TRBD1 | - | TRBV5-5 | TGTGCCAGCAACACACAGGGGGCCGCAGATACGCAGTATTTT | CASNTQGAADTQYF
TRBJ2-7 | - | - | TRBV27 | TGTGCCAGCAGTGTCCGCGGAGGGTCCTACGAGCAGTACTTC | CASSVRGGSYEQYF
TRBJ1-1 | - | few | TRBV5-6 | TGTGCCAGCAGCTGGGACGTTGGAGATGAAGCTTTCTTT | CASSWDVGDEAFF
TRBJ1-2 | - | few | TRBV2 | TGTGCCAGCAGTGGGGCAGTCTATGGCTACACCTTC | CASSGAVYGYTF
TRBJ2-5 | - | few | TRBV5-1 | TGCGCCAGCAGCCCCCGGGTAGCGGACCAAGAGACCCAGTACTTC | CASSPRVADQETQYF
TRBJ2-7 | TRBD1 | few | TRBV7-7 | TGTGCTAGCAGCTTGGGACAGGGTGGTTCAGGCGAGCAGTACTTC | CASSLGQGGSGEQYF
TRBJ2-6 | - | few | TRBV7-2 | TGTGCCAGCAGCCCGTGGACCTCTGGGGCCAACGTCCTGACTTTC | CASSPWTSGANVLTF
TRBJ1-2 | - | - | TRBV7-9 | TGTGCCAGCAGCTTAGGCCAGTCCAACTATGGCTACACCTTC | CASSLGQSNYGYTF
TRBJ1-1 | TRBD1 | many | TRBV2 | TGTGCCAGCAGTGAACAGGGGGCGGAGAGCGCTGAAGCTTTCTTT | CASSEQGAESAEAFF
TRBJ2-3 | TRBD2 | - | TRBV6-1 | TGTGCCAGCACCGATAGCGGGGGGACCACAGATACGCAGTATTTT | CASTDSGGTTDTQYF
TRBJ2-7 | - | few | TRBV4-1 | TGCGCCAGCAGCCATGAAGAACCCGGGACACGACTTTTC | CASSHEEPGTRLF
TRBJ1-4 | - | - | TRBV4-3 | TGCGCCAGCAGCCATAAAAGACAGTTTGGAGAGGAAAAACTGTTTTTT | CASSHKRQFGEEKLFF
TRBJ1-2 | TRBD1 | few | TRBV7-2 | TGTGCCAGCAGCTTATGGAGCGGGGGACAGGGTACTTACAACTATGGCTACACCTTC | CASSLWSGGQGTYNYGYTF
TRBJ1-1 | - | few | TRBV6-5 | TGTGCCAGCAGTTACGGGCAGGGTTTTGAAGCTTTCTTT | CASSYGQGFEAFF
TRBJ1-2 | - | few | TRBV7-9 | TGTGCCAGCACCTTACGGGGGTGGGGCTACACCTTC | CASTLRGWGYTF
TRBJ2-5 | TRBD1 | - | TRBV5-6 | TGTGCCAGCAGCCGGACAGGGGGAAGACAAGAGACCCAGTACTTC | CASSRTGGRQETQYF
TRBJ2-5 | - | - | TRBV5-1 | TGCGCCAGCAGAGGGGGAGGAGAGACCCAGTACTTC | CASRGGGETQYF
TRBJ2-7 | - | - | TRBV9 | TGTGCCAGCAGCGTATCTGACAGAACCTACGAGCAGTACTTC | CASSVSDRTYEQYF
TRBJ1-2 | TRBD1 | - | TRBV29-1 | TGCAGCGCCCGCTCCGACAGGGAAAGTGGCTACACCTTC | CSARSDRESGYTF
TRBJ2-5 | - | - | TRBV10-3 | TGTGCCATCAACTCCGGGGAACAAGAGACCCAGTACTTC | CAINSGEQETQYF